The T cell receptor (beta chain) under discussion was sequenced for a study of T cell responses to AZD1222 COVID-19 vaccine (dated by TCRdb to the early 2020s). With respect to the entire study: Because spike-specific TCR depth and breadth did not differ between the two schedules, AZD1222 recipients who got a second dose at roughly 4 weeks were pooled with those who got a second dose at roughly 12 weeks. TCR sequencing was performed for 230 to 250 trial participants, of whom around 200 were given two doses of AZD1222 and some 26 were given two doses of MenACWY control vaccine. Trial participants were enrolled by age into 18-55, 56-69 and 70-plus year subgroups, with about 150, 28 and 57 TCR-sequenced participants respectively. Results the study describes overall, beyond this receptor: The whole spike protein was spanned by vaccine-associated CD4 TCRs, and dominant responses were seen in regions 160-218 and 743-854. Only five or six AZD1222 recipients were SARS-CoV-2 seropositive at baseline, limiting conclusions about previously exposed vaccinees. A significant rise in spike-specific TCR breadth and depth was observed after two AZD1222 doses relative to day 0 and relative to MenACWY recipients. Because no day 14 peak-response samples were available, repertoires were characterized only after the peak T cell response. In the small 56-69-year group, the increase in depth fell short of significance, most likely because of low power. Nearly half of unique spike-specific TCRs reportedly recognized epitopes outside regions mutated in the B.1.351 and B.1.1.7 variants. Participants were mostly white British and included more females than males, and it was suggested by the authors that clonal diversity may have been underestimated.

A word on this clone: Which antigen it targets is not known. No much larger clone is present one base from it, and per-base qualities are unavailable.

Trimming removed 0 bases from V and 5 bases from J, leaving 9 bases between the germline ends. The CDR3 runs 15 amino acids, cysteine and phenylalanine included. The retained sequence is limited to the CDR3, 45 bases, with the frame set at the first base. In the germline V gene, CDR1 corresponds to SGDLS and CDR2 to YYNGEE. The CDR3 regions of human TCRbeta chains were analyzed by immunosequencing. The original pipeline was this. Repertoire TCRs were checked for matches against a reference library of SARS-CoV-2-specific TCRs that had been generated using the MIRA antigen-specificity platform. Breadth was defined as the fraction of unique TCRs that were SARS-CoV-2-associated. Depth was defined as the fraction of total T cells that were SARS-CoV-2-associated. Each spike-specific TCR was assigned to its reactive spike region and to a CD4 or CD8 class using the MIRA data. Log10-transformed breadth and depth values were compared by one-way ANOVA with Sidak's multiple comparisons tests. TCRdb retrieved this table from immuneACCESS and kept in-frame rearrangements only. Not all clones are present; in checked studies, unresolved V genes account for under half, and no reason is known for the remainder. That table supplies the V and J calls and clone size; D and trimming were determined from the DNA. The sample records about 180,000 clones, about 91% of which are singletons. In total, the top ten clones hold around 0.5% of the sample.

The sample's time point label, in plain terms: baseline before first vaccination. Samples from vaccinated people were obtained from the UK trials COV001 and COV002, which included a single-blind randomized controlled phase 2/3 trial of AZD1222 (ChAdOx1 nCoV-19) in healthy adults. Trial participant PBMC samples were collected at day 0 and day 28 after the second dose for TCRbeta chain sequencing. Rearrangement joined TRBV9 to TRBJ1-6; perhaps TRBD1 is the D gene, with 6 bases matching. This specimen consisted of peripheral blood, obtained on day 0 of AZD1222 vaccination. This TCR came from an adult in good health. The nucleotide sequence reads TGTGCCAGCAGCGTAGAAGGGGGGAATAATTCACCCCTCCACTTT. Translated, it reads CASSVEGGNNSPLHF. Reference TRBV9 and TRBJ1-6 proteins supply the regions before and after the CDR3; the full variable domain is: DSGVTQTPKHLITATGQRVTLRCSPRSGDLSVYWYQQSLDQGLQFLIQYYNGEERAKGNILERFSAQQFPDLHSELNLSSLELGDSALYFCASSVEGGNNSPLHFGNGTRLTVT.